The rows below give T cell receptor beta chains drawn from one sample of a study of T cells in Graves' hyperthyroidism and ophthalmopathy. TCRdb re-called the multiplex PCR reads through MiXCR, storing one row per CDR3 protein. Among 500,000 to 650,000 distinct CDR3 sequences listed, around 13% were seen once. Sequencing was performed on blood. Every receptor here comes from a woman in her forties or fifties with Graves' ophthalmopathy. CDR3s include the opening cysteine and the closing phenylalanine or tryptophan. D genes are given only for firm matches. Clone size, where shown, is once, few, many, or a class for clones that have expanded.

TRBJ1-2 | few | TRBV5-1 | NA | TGCGCCAGCAGCTGGGATAGCTATGGCTACACCTTC | CASSWDSYGYTF
TRBJ2-5 | many | TRBV7-8 | TRBD2 | TGTGCCAGCAGCTCCGGGACTAGCGGGAGGGCCGGTGTCGAGACCCAGTACTTC | CASSSGTSGRAGVETQYF
TRBJ2-1 | many | TRBV5-1 | NA | TGCGCCAGCAGCCCGACTATGGGTGAGCAGTTCTTC | CASSPTMGEQFF
TRBJ1-4 | NA | TRBV19 | NA | TGTGCCAGTAATAACCGTGACAGAGATAATGAAAAACTGTTTTTT | CASNNRDRDNEKLFF
TRBJ2-7 | many | TRBV20-1 | TRBD2 | TGCAGTGCTAGAAAAGGACTAGACTACGAGCAGTACTTC | CSARKGLDYEQYF
TRBJ2-5 | NA | TRBV28 | NA | TGTGCCAGCAGTTTTAGTTTCGGCGAGACCCAGTACTTC | CASSFSFGETQYF
TRBJ1-1 | many | TRBV27 | TRBD1 | TGTGCCAGCAGTACACTCTCCGGGACAGGGATTAACACTGAAGCTTTCTTT | CASSTLSGTGINTEAFF
TRBJ2-1 | many | TRBV7-3 | NA | TGTGCCAGCAGCTTAAGGGCTAGCCCGCATGAGCAGTTCTTC | CASSLRASPHEQFF
TRBJ2-3 | many | TRBV7-2 | NA | TGTGCCGGCAGCTTAAGACTTGAAACAGATACGCAGTATTTT | CAGSLRLETDTQYF
TRBJ2-3 | NA | TRBV7-2 | TRBD2 | TGTGCCAGCAGCTTAGGTAGCGGGATTGGGCATAGTGGTTCCACAGATACGCAGTATTTT | CASSLGSGIGHSGSTDTQYF
TRBJ1-1 | few | TRBV6-1 | TRBD1 | TGTGCCAGCACCCCCCACCGGGACAGGGGGCAAAAGGCTTTCTTT | CASTPHRDRGQKAFF
TRBJ2-7 | many | TRBV25-1 | NA | TGTGCCAGCAGTGCAGCGGCCTACGAGCAGTACTTC | CASSAAAYEQYF
TRBJ2-3 | NA | TRBV7-7 | TRBD2 | TGTGCTAGCAGCCAAGGGACTAGCGGGAGTGTGGGAACAGATACGCAGTATTTT | CASSQGTSGSVGTDTQYF
TRBJ2-7 | many | TRBV12-3/TRBV12-4 | NA | TGTGCCAGCAGTTTATGGCGGGACTCCTACGAGCAGTACTTC | CASSLWRDSYEQYF
TRBJ1-1 | many | TRBV6-2/TRBV6-3 | NA | TGTGCCAGCAGTTACCTCAGGGGAGGGACTGAAGCTTTCTTT | CASSYLRGGTEAFF
TRBJ1-2 | NA | TRBV14 | NA | TGTGCCAGCAGCCAAGTAGAGGGACTTGGCTACACCTTC | CASSQVEGLGYTF